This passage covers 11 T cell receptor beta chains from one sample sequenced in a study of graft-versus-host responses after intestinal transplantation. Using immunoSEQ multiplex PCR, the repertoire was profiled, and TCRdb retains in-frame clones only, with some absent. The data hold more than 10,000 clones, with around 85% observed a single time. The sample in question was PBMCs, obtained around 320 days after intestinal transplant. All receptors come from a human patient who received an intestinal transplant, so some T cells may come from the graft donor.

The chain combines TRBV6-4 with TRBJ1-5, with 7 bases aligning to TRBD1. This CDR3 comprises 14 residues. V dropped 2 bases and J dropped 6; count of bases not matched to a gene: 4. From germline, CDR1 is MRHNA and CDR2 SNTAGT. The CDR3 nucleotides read TGTGCCAGCAGTGACGGGGCAGGGGGTCAGCCCCAGCATTTT. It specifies CASSDGAGGQPQHF.

The DNA of the CDR3 is TGTGCCAGCAGCCCCACCCCAGCGGGAGGGCCGGCAGATACGCAGTATTTT. Translating it yields CASSPTPAGGPADTQYF. V usage is TRBV7-3 and J usage is TRBJ2-3, with TRBD2 matching 10 bases. The CDR3 runs 17 residues. V lost 5 bases to trimming and J lost 4 bases; unmatched junction nucleotides: 12. Per germline, CDR1 SGHTA and CDR2 FQGTGA.

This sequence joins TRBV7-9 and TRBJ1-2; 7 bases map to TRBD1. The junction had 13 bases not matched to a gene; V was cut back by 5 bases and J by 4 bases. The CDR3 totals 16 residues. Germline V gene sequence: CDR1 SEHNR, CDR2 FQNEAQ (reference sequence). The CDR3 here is CASSPPNRDSIYGYTF. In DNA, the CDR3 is TGTGCCAGCAGCCCGCCCAACCGGGACAGTATCTATGGCTACACCTTC. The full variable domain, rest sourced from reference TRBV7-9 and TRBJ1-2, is DTGVSQNPRHKITKRGQNVTFRCDPISEHNRLYWYRQTLGQGPEFLTYFQNEAQLEKSRLLSDRFSAERPKGSFSTLEIQRTEQGDSAMYLCASSPPNRDSIYGYTFGSGTRLTVV.

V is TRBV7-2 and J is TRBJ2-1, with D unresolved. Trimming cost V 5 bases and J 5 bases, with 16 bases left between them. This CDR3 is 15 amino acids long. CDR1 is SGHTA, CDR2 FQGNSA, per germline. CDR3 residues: CASSPYGPQHNEQFF. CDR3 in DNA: TGTGCCAGCAGCCCCTACGGTCCCCAACACAATGAGCAGTTCTTC.

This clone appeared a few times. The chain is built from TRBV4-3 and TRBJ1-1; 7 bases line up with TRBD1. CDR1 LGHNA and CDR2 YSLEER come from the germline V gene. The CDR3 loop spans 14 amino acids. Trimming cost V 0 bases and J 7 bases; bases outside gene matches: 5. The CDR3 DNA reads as TGCGCCAGCAGCCAAGATATAGGGGGCAATGAAGCTTTCTTT. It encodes CASSQDIGGNEAFF.

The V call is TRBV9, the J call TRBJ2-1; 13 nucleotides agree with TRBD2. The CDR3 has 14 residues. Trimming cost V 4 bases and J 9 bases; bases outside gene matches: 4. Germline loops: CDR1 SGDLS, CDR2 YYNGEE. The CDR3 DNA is TGTGCCAGCAGCACCGGGACTAGCGGGACTGAGCAGTTCTTC. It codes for CASSTGTSGTEQFF.

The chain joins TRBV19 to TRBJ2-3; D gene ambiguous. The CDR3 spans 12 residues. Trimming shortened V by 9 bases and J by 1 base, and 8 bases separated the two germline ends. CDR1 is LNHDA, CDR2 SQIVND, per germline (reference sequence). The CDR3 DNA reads TGTGCCAGCGTTAAAGGCACAGATACGCAGTATTTT. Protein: CASVKGTDTQYF.

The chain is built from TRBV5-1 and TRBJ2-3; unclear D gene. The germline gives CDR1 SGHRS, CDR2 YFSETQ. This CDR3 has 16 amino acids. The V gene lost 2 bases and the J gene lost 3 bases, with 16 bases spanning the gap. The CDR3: CASSFMARVMTDTQYF. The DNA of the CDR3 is TGCGCCAGCAGCTTCATGGCCCGGGTTATGACAGATACGCAGTATTTT.

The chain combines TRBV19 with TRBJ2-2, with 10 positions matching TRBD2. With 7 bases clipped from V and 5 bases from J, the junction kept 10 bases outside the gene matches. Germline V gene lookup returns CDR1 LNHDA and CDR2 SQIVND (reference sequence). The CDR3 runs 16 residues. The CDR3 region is CASTGLAGVKTGELFF. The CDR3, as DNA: TGTGCCAGTACGGGGCTAGCGGGAGTCAAGACCGGGGAGCTGTTTTTT.

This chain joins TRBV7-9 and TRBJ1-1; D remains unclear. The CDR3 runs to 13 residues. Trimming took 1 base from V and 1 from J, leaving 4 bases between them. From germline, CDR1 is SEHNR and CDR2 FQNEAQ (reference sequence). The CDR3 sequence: CASSLGSNTEAFF. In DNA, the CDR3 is TGTGCCAGCAGCTTAGGTTCGAACACTGAAGCTTTCTTT. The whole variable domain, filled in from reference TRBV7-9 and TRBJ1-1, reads DTGVSQNPRHKITKRGQNVTFRCDPISEHNRLYWYRQTLGQGPEFLTYFQNEAQLEKSRLLSDRFSAERPKGSFSTLEIQRTEQGDSAMYLCASSLGSNTEAFFGQGTRLTVV.

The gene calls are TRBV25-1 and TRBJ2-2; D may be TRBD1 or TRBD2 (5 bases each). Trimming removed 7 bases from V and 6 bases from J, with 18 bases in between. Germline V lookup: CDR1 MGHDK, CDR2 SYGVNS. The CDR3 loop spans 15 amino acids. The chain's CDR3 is CASTEGGRESGELFF. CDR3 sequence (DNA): TGTGCCAGCACCGAGGGTGGCAGGGAGTCCGGGGAGCTGTTTTTT.